These 2 T cell receptor beta chains came from one sample sequenced in a study of T cells in Graves' hyperthyroidism and ophthalmopathy. RNA transcripts served as the template for amplifying TCR beta CDR3 regions. The HTBI primer set served for first-round RT-PCR of the TCR CDR3. From the multiplex PCR reads, TCRdb called clonotypes with MiXCR, one entry per CDR3 protein. The sample records a few hundred thousand distinct CDR3 sequences, 15% to 19% being singletons. Input material: blood. Every receptor here comes from a woman in her late teens or twenties with Graves' hyperthyroidism.

This clonotype came up many times. The chain carries TRBV11-2 and TRBJ2-1, with 7 bases aligning to TRBD2. Germline V gene data show CDR1 as SGHAT and CDR2 as FQNNGV. The CDR3 is 12 residues long. Losses at the gene ends were 1 base for V and 15 bases for J; bases not matched to a gene: 6. The CDR3 is CASSLGGRGVFF. The CDR3, as DNA: TGTGCCAGCAGCTTAGGCGGGAGAGGGGTGTTCTTC.

This clonotype was counted only a few times. The rearrangement uses TRBV29-1 and TRBJ1-3; 10 nucleotides match TRBD1. V dropped 5 bases and J dropped 1; count of bases not matched to a gene: 8. CDR1 SQVTM and CDR2 ANQGSEA come from the germline V gene. The CDR3 length is 16 residues. For the CDR3, the DNA is TGCAGCGTTTCCACCGGGACAGGGGTTTCTGGAAACACCATATATTTT. This encodes CSVSTGTGVSGNTIYF.